The TCR beta chain described here comes from a study of T cells expressing NK-cell markers. This CDR3 is built from 16 residues. Looked up from germline, CDR1 is LGHDT and CDR2 is YNNKEL (reference sequence). One entry per CDR3 protein, without DNA, is what TCRdb gives after re-calling the 5' RACE reads. Here the sample table reports about 460,000 distinct CDR3 sequences. Sequencing was done on a sample of blood T cells: a sorted CD56 or NKG2C T cell subset, CD4+ or CD8+ T cells, or bulk PBMC T cells (not recorded which). This TCR came from a woman between 45 and 65 years old in good health. V usage is TRBV3-1 and J usage is TRBJ2-3. The CDR3 loop is CASSQTFDWGTDTQYF.